This T cell receptor beta chain stems from a study of cytomegalovirus exposure and HLA in healthy donors. Study-level findings and limits: Later on, an analysis found that several of the most significant clusters appeared to be linked to common viral pathogens, which included parvovirus B19. Testing in vitro showed three CMV-associated chains specific for CMV antigens.

With 60 Vbeta and 13 Jbeta primers, the PCR was carried out. Produced via immunoSEQ multiplex PCR; TCRdb's table is partial and in-frame only. The sample has about 120,000 clones, 9% to 10% seen once. V lost 4 bases, J lost 7 bases, and 9 bases stayed unmatched. Germline V gene data show CDR1 as SGHRS and CDR2 as YFSETQ. This CDR3 is built from 15 residues. Donors showed nominal health when sampled, although they likely had unrecorded immune exposures. With regard to this clone: Antigen: not known.

This sequence originates from a young man in good health and CMV-seronegative. Material: PBMCs. The V and J genes are TRBV5-1 and TRBJ1-4; 8 nucleotides agree with TRBD1. CDR3 sequence: CASSPSGGSGEKLFF. The CDR3, as DNA: TGCGCCAGCAGCCCCTCAGGGGGCTCTGGTGAAAAACTGTTTTTT.